These 30 T cell receptor beta chains came from one sample sequenced in a study of blood T cell repertoires in COVID-19. Produced via immunoSEQ multiplex PCR; TCRdb's table is partial and in-frame only. The repertoire has about 300,000 clones, 70% to 90% of them found once; the top ten carry about 1.2%. The sequenced material came from peripheral blood. The receptors here all came from an older man with acute or convalescent COVID-19.

This sequence joins TRBV19 and TRBJ2-1; 8 bases map to TRBD1. Germline-derived CDR1 and CDR2 are LNHDA and SQIVND (reference sequence). The V gene end was trimmed by 5 bases and the J gene end by 4 bases; junction bases not matched to a gene: 1. The CDR3 extends over 13 amino acids. The CDR3 here is CASSDRGYNEQFF. CDR3 DNA sequence: TGTGCCAGTAGTGACAGGGGTTACAATGAGCAGTTCTTC.

The chain uses TRBV7-2 and TRBJ2-3; weak D call: TRBD2 (5 bases). CDR3 length equals 15 residues. Trimming took 3 bases from V and 2 from J, leaving 12 bases between them. Germline assignment: CDR1 SGHTA and CDR2 FQGNSA. The CDR3 reads CASSLRAGNTDTQYF. The CDR3 coding sequence is TGTGCCAGCAGCTTGCGGGCGGGTAACACAGATACGCAGTATTTT.

The V call is TRBV6-6, the J call TRBJ2-7; weak D call: TRBD1 (6 bases). The germline V gene encodes CDR1 MNHNY and CDR2 SVGAGI (reference sequence). The CDR3 covers 12 residues. Trimming pared 6 bases from V and 2 bases from J, leaving 8 bases between. CDR3 protein: CASRQGTYEQYF. CDR3 DNA: TGTGCCAGCAGACAGGGTACCTACGAGCAGTACTTC.

This clone was picked up one time. As DNA, the CDR3 is TGCGCCAGCATCGTGGGGGACACAACCTACAATGAGCAGTTCTTC. Translation gives CASIVGDTTYNEQFF. The chain uses TRBV4-1 and TRBJ2-1; D is perhaps TRBD1 (6 bases). CDR1 and CDR2 from the germline V gene are MGHRA and YSYEKL. The CDR3 is 15 residues long. V dropped 7 bases and J dropped 2 bases, with 15 bases sitting between them.

This clone was counted between two and nine times. The V call is TRBV4-3, the J call TRBJ2-7; 9 bases fit TRBD2. Germline trimming cut 4 bases from V and 2 bases from J; bases unmatched to any gene: 6. The length of the CDR3 is 15 residues. Germline values: CDR1 LGHNA, CDR2 YSLEER. CDR3 nucleotide sequence: TGCGCCAGCAGCCCGGAGTCTAGCGGGGCCTACGAGCAGTACTTC. Translated, it gives CASSPESSGAYEQYF.

The rearrangement links TRBV4-2 to TRBJ1-2; 7 bases align to TRBD1. In germline, CDR1 is LGHNA, CDR2 YNFKEQ. This CDR3 has 15 amino acids. V lost 1 base to trimming and J lost 3 bases; unmatched junction nucleotides: 5. CDR3 coding DNA: TGTGCCAGCAGCCAAGCTTCGGGGACAGACTATGGCTACACCTTC. Translation gives CASSQASGTDYGYTF.

This clone came up a few times. The V gene is TRBV7-9, the J gene TRBJ1-1, with 10 bases identical to TRBD1. The CDR3 extends over 16 amino acids. Germline values: CDR1 SEHNR, CDR2 FQNEAQ (reference sequence). The V and J ends lost 6 bases and 5 bases, in that order; junction bases with no gene match: 12. The CDR3 DNA follows: TGTGCCAGCAGTTTCCCTCTAACGGACAGGGGGACTGAAGCTTTCTTT. Protein product: CASSFPLTDRGTEAFF.

This clone is a singleton in its sample. The chain combines TRBV4-2 with TRBJ2-3; a possible D gene is TRBD2 (6 bases). CDR1 is LGHNA, CDR2 YNFKEQ, per germline. The CDR3 has 15 residues. V dropped 0 bases and J dropped 5 bases, with 12 bases sitting between them. DNA of the CDR3: TGTGCCAGCAGCCAAGACGGGCAGGGAGGAGATACGCAGTATTTT. It codes for CASSQDGQGGDTQYF.

V gene TRBV2 combines with J gene TRBJ1-2; 10 bases are a match to TRBD1. J gave up 7 bases and V 4 bases, and 6 bases lay outside the gene matches. The CDR3 covers 14 residues. Germline CDR1 is SNHLY and CDR2 is FYNNEI. The CDR3 DNA sequence: TGTGCCAGCAGTGGGACAGGGGGTTATAGTGGCTACACCTTC. Protein sequence: CASSGTGGYSGYTF.

The J gene is TRBJ2-5, the V gene TRBV24-1, with TRBD1 as a possible D gene (5 bases). The CDR3 covers 16 residues. Germline values: CDR1 KGHDR, CDR2 SFDVKD. With 4 bases removed from V and 1 base from J, the gap between germline ends came to 15 bases. The CDR3 sequence: CATSDTKTGFQETQYF. CDR3 nucleotide sequence: TGTGCCACCAGTGACACCAAAACAGGATTCCAAGAGACCCAGTACTTC.

The J gene is TRBJ1-1, the V gene TRBV5-1; tentatively, D is TRBD1 (5 bases). The CDR3 covers 14 residues. Trimming shortened V by 3 bases and J by 1 base, and 10 bases separated the two germline ends. Germline-derived CDR1 and CDR2 are SGHRS and YFSETQ. The CDR3 sequence: CASSYQQENTEAFF. The CDR3 bases are TGCGCCAGCAGCTACCAACAGGAGAACACTGAAGCTTTCTTT.

The V and J genes are TRBV9 and TRBJ2-1; 12 bases fit TRBD2. The length of the CDR3 is 16 residues. Germline V CDR1 and CDR2: SGDLS, YYNGEE. V lost 3 bases, J lost 10 bases, and 11 bases stayed unmatched. CDR3 amino acids: CASSGGTSGRRKEQFF. The CDR3 bases are TGTGCCAGCAGCGGCGGGACTAGCGGGCGGCGGAAGGAGCAGTTCTTC.

The chain couples TRBV28 to TRBJ1-2, with 8 bases aligning to TRBD1. The trim removed 6 bases at V and 4 bases at J, leaving 7 bases unmatched. The CDR3 length is 14 residues. The germline V gene encodes CDR1 MDHEN and CDR2 SYDVKM. The CDR3 DNA follows: TGTGCCAGCAGCTTAACAGGGGGGGCCTATGGCTACACCTTC. Residues: CASSLTGGAYGYTF.

The chain employs TRBV6-2 or TRBV6-3 and TRBJ2-1; 16 bases align to TRBD2. V dropped 3 bases and J dropped 0; count of bases not matched to a gene: 8. This CDR3 spans 20 amino acids. Germline-derived CDR1 and CDR2 are MNHEY and SVGEGT. This chain's CDR3 is CASSYGGTSGRDSSYNEQFF. CDR3 in DNA: TGTGCCAGCAGTTATGGGGGGACTAGCGGGAGGGATAGCTCCTACAATGAGCAGTTCTTC.

The chain employs TRBV28 and TRBJ2-3, with 10 bases aligning to TRBD2. CDR3 size: 15 residues. Unmatched junction bases numbered 7, after V lost 6 bases and J lost 4 bases. Germline V lookup: CDR1 MDHEN, CDR2 SYDVKM. The CDR3 region has the DNA TGTGCCAGCAGCCCTAGCGGGAGAATGGCAGATACGCAGTATTTT. Translation gives CASSPSGRMADTQYF.

The chain employs TRBV6-6 and TRBJ2-3, with D possibly being TRBD2 (7 bases). Germline V gives CDR1 MNHNY, CDR2 SVGAGI (reference sequence). Trimming took 4 bases from V and 5 from J, leaving 19 bases between them. The CDR3 length is 16 residues. DNA of the CDR3: TGTGCCAGCAGTTCTGGGCGGGGGCGCTTAGTAGATACGCAGTATTTT. This gives the protein CASSSGRGRLVDTQYF.

V gene TRBV5-4 combines with J gene TRBJ2-7, with 12 bases lining up with TRBD1. In germline, CDR1 is SGHNT, CDR2 YYREEE (reference sequence). Unmatched junction bases numbered 6, after V lost 0 bases and J lost 2 bases. This CDR3 spans 17 amino acids. Written as DNA, the CDR3 is TGTGCCAGCAGCTTGGCGGGACAGGGGGCGCGAGCCTACGAGCAGTACTTC. This codes for CASSLAGQGARAYEQYF.

This clone appeared a single time. CDR3 residues: CASSSIPGADFNSPLHF. In DNA, the CDR3 is TGTGCCAGCTCATCTATTCCAGGGGCCGACTTCAATTCACCCCTCCACTTT. The rearrangement joins TRBV18 to TRBJ1-6, with D perhaps matching TRBD1 (6 bases). V gave up 5 bases and J gave up 7 bases, with 21 bases separating them. Germline CDR1 reads KGHSH; CDR2 reads LQKENI. This CDR3 has 17 amino acids. Complete variable domain (other parts from reference TRBV18 and TRBJ1-6): NAGVMQNPRHLVRRRGQEARLRCSPMKGHSHVYWYRQLPEEGLKFMVYLQKENIIDESGMPKERFSAEFPKEGPSILRIQQVVRGDSAAYFCASSSIPGADFNSPLHFGNGTRLTVT.

The V and J genes are TRBV4-3 and TRBJ2-7, with 10 bases fitting TRBD2. Looked up from germline, CDR1 is LGHNA and CDR2 is YSLEER. V lost 1 base, J lost 2 bases, and 5 bases stayed unmatched. This CDR3 is 16 amino acids long. CDR3 protein: CASSQAPGTSAYEQYF. CDR3 in DNA: TGCGCCAGCAGCCAAGCTCCCGGGACTAGCGCCTACGAGCAGTACTTC.

The rearrangement joins TRBV7-2 to TRBJ1-5; no definite D call. In germline, CDR1 is SGHTA, CDR2 FQGNSA. V lost 4 bases and J lost 3, with 13 bases in between. The CDR3 is made up of 15 amino acids. CDR3 region: CASSSQTTLNQPQHF. The DNA of the CDR3 is TGTGCCAGCAGCTCCCAAACTACCCTCAATCAGCCCCAGCATTTT.

On this clone: The sample holds other DNA sequences that translate to the same CDR3. V and J are TRBV6-2 or TRBV6-3 and TRBJ1-5; D is unresolved. V lost 2 bases and J 4 bases, leaving 6 bases between the germline ends. This CDR3 region has 13 residues. Germline assignment: CDR1 MNHEY and CDR2 SVGEGT. The CDR3 loop is CASSYPGNQPQHF. The CDR3 coding sequence is TGTGCCAGCAGTTACCCCGGTAATCAGCCCCAGCATTTT.

A single count supports this clone. The chain is built from TRBV20-1 and TRBJ1-6; D gene ambiguous. CDR1 is DFQATT, CDR2 SNEGSKA, per germline (reference sequence). The ends were cut back, 3 bases at V and 0 bases at J, with 12 bases in the middle. There are 16 residues in the CDR3. CDR3 DNA: TGCAGTGCTAGTGACGAGAAAAGCTCCTATAATTCACCCCTCCACTTT. Translation gives CSASDEKSSYNSPLHF.

In its sample, this clone was seen a few times. The chain is built from TRBV28 and TRBJ2-1, with 12 nucleotides matching TRBD2. V shed 4 bases and J 6 bases; nucleotides not matched to a gene: 10. The germline V gene has CDR1 MDHEN and CDR2 SYDVKM. The CDR3 runs to 17 residues. CDR3 sequence reads: CASSSRLAGALRNEQFF. For the CDR3, the DNA is TGTGCCAGCAGTTCCCGACTAGCGGGGGCCCTTCGCAATGAGCAGTTCTTC.

Note on this clone: The same CDR3 also results from other DNA sequences found in this sample. The chain joins TRBV28 to TRBJ2-7; D unresolved. The length of the CDR3 is 11 residues. V lost 4 bases to trimming and J lost 4 bases, with 5 bases between them. Per the germline V gene, CDR1 is MDHEN and CDR2 is SYDVKM. CDR3 sequence: CASSSRYEQYF. As DNA, the CDR3 is TGTGCCAGCAGTTCTCGTTACGAGCAGTACTTC. The full variable domain, its missing parts supplied by reference TRBV28 and TRBJ2-7, is DVKVTQSSRYLVKRTGEKVFLECVQDMDHENMFWYRQDPGLGLRLIYFSYDVKMKEKGDIPEGYSVSREKKERFSLILESASTNQTSMYLCASSSRYEQYFGPGTRLTVT.

The V and J genes are TRBV9 and TRBJ1-3; 8 bases are shared with TRBD1. This CDR3 is built from 15 residues. Germline-derived CDR1 and CDR2 are SGDLS and YYNGEE. J was trimmed by 5 bases and V by 0 bases; bases with no gene match: 4. The CDR3 loop reads CASSVEGQARNTIYF. DNA for the CDR3: TGTGCCAGCAGCGTAGAGGGACAGGCACGAAACACCATATATTTT.

V is TRBV5-1 and J is TRBJ2-3; a weak D match, TRBD2 (7 bases). CDR3 size: 17 residues. The V end was cut by 6 bases, the J end by 2 bases, with 22 bases between. Per the germline V gene, CDR1 is SGHRS and CDR2 is YFSETQ. The CDR3 nucleotides are TGCGCCAGCAAACGATGGGGGGGACAAGGAAACACAGATACGCAGTATTTT. Encoded protein: CASKRWGGQGNTDTQYF.

The rearrangement joins TRBV12-3 or TRBV12-4 to TRBJ1-1; no definite D call. With 5 bases removed from V and 1 base from J, the gap between germline ends came to 8 bases. This CDR3 is built from 13 residues. The CDR3 DNA follows: TGTGCCAGCAGTCAGACACAGAACACTGAAGCTTTCTTT. This gives the protein CASSQTQNTEAFF.

This clone was counted only a few times. V and J are TRBV7-2 and TRBJ2-5; D possibly corresponds to TRBD2 (6 bases). In germline, CDR1 is SGHTA, CDR2 FQGNSA. V lost 4 bases and J lost 5, with 17 bases in between. The CDR3 loop spans 15 amino acids. CDR3 residues: CASSSIHTGAETQYF. The CDR3, as DNA: TGTGCCAGCAGCTCCATTCACACGGGAGCGGAGACCCAGTACTTC.

V usage is TRBV5-1 and J usage is TRBJ2-3, with D possibly TRBD1 on 5 matching bases. The CDR3 totals 16 residues. The V end lost 5 bases, the J end lost 2 bases, and 18 bases lay between the germline ends. CDR1 is SGHRS and CDR2 is YFSETQ in the germline V gene. The CDR3 nucleotides read TGCGCCAGCAGGGCGGCGGTGCAGGGCGTCACAGATACGCAGTATTTT. Translation: CASRAAVQGVTDTQYF. Filled out from reference TRBV5-1 and TRBJ2-3, the complete variable domain reads KAGVTQTPRYLIKTRGQQVTLSCSPISGHRSVSWYQQTPGQGLQFLFEYFSETQRNKGNFPGRFSGRQFSNSRSEMNVSTLELGDSALYLCASRAAVQGVTDTQYFGPGTRLTVL.

The rearrangement uses TRBV11-2 and TRBJ2-2, with D perhaps matching TRBD2 (5 bases). This CDR3 has 16 residues. Trimming took off 5 bases at V and 5 bases at J, with 18 bases between the two ends. CDR1 SGHAT and CDR2 FQNNGV come from the germline V gene. This chain's CDR3 is CASSPAALLGTGELFF. Here the CDR3 DNA reads TGTGCCAGCAGCCCGGCGGCCCTACTAGGGACCGGGGAGCTGTTTTTT.